Listed below are T cell receptor beta chains from one sample, sequenced in a study of technical replicates of blood from several donors. The table came from immunoSEQ multiplex PCR; TCRdb's copy has only in-frame clones and leaves some out. The profile covers 100,000 or so clones, with about 95% appearing a single time and about 0.19% taken by the ten largest. The sample was T cells isolated from PBMCs. The receptors stem from a human donor in good health. Each CDR3 is given with its conserved first and last residue. D genes are given only for firm matches. Part of the rows lack a size; the others show once, few, many or a class for expanded clones.

J gene: TRBJ2-3
D gene: TRBD2
clone size: NA
V gene: TRBV6-5
CDR3 protein: CASTLGLAGADTQYF
CDR3 DNA: TGTGCCAGCACTTTGGGACTAGCGGGAGCAGATACGCAGTATTTT

J gene: TRBJ2-3
D gene: NA
clone size: NA
V gene: TRBV6-1
CDR3 protein: CASSEMTLSPDTQYF
CDR3 DNA: TGTGCCAGCAGTGAGATGACACTCAGCCCAGATACGCAGTATTTT

J gene: TRBJ1-4
D gene: TRBD1
clone size: NA
V gene: TRBV15
CDR3 protein: CATSRGGQGPSEKLFF
CDR3 DNA: TGTGCCACCAGCAGAGGAGGACAGGGTCCAAGTGAAAAACTGTTTTTT

J gene: TRBJ2-3
D gene: NA
clone size: NA
V gene: TRBV4-2
CDR3 protein: CASSQELAPDTQYF
CDR3 DNA: TGTGCCAGCAGCCAAGAACTCGCCCCAGATACGCAGTATTTT

J gene: TRBJ2-6
D gene: NA
clone size: once
V gene: TRBV7-9
CDR3 protein: CASSFRGLRANVLTF
CDR3 DNA: TGTGCCAGCAGCTTCCGGGGTCTACGGGCCAACGTCCTGACTTTC

J gene: TRBJ2-1
D gene: TRBD2
clone size: NA
V gene: TRBV19
CDR3 protein: CASSTIAGGQYNEQFF
CDR3 DNA: TGTGCCAGTAGTACCATAGCGGGGGGACAGTACAATGAGCAGTTCTTC

J gene: TRBJ2-7
D gene: TRBD2
clone size: once
V gene: TRBV10-2
CDR3 protein: CASSETSGIYYEQYF
CDR3 DNA: TGCGCCAGCAGTGAAACTAGCGGGATCTACTACGAGCAGTACTTC

J gene: TRBJ1-2
D gene: TRBD1
clone size: once
V gene: TRBV10-1
CDR3 protein: CASSDTQGDSNGYTF
CDR3 DNA: TGCGCCAGCAGTGATACTCAGGGGGATTCGAATGGCTACACCTTC

J gene: TRBJ2-2
D gene: NA
clone size: NA
V gene: TRBV7-3
CDR3 protein: CASSPTDTGELFF
CDR3 DNA: TGTGCCAGCAGCCCAACAGACACCGGGGAGCTGTTTTTT

J gene: TRBJ2-1
D gene: NA
clone size: NA
V gene: TRBV19
CDR3 protein: CASSIKRGAQAFPYNEQFF
CDR3 DNA: TGTGCCAGTAGTATAAAAAGGGGCGCTCAGGCGTTTCCCTACAATGAGCAGTTCTTC

J gene: TRBJ2-5
D gene: NA
clone size: NA
V gene: TRBV28
CDR3 protein: CASSTLGGLETQYF
CDR3 DNA: TGTGCCAGCAGTACCTTGGGGGGATTGGAGACCCAGTACTTC

J gene: TRBJ2-1
D gene: TRBD2
clone size: NA
V gene: TRBV19
CDR3 protein: CASSKAGGPRHEQFF
CDR3 DNA: TGTGCCAGTAGTAAAGCGGGGGGGCCTAGACATGAGCAGTTCTTC

J gene: TRBJ2-1
D gene: NA
clone size: NA
V gene: TRBV11-3
CDR3 protein: CASSQAYRSYNEQFF
CDR3 DNA: TGTGCCAGCAGTCAGGCTTATCGCTCCTACAATGAGCAGTTCTTC

J gene: TRBJ2-1
D gene: NA
clone size: NA
V gene: TRBV7-9
CDR3 protein: CASSFGVPPGREQFF
CDR3 DNA: TGTGCCAGCAGCTTTGGTGTACCCCCGGGAAGGGAGCAGTTCTTC

J gene: TRBJ1-2
D gene: TRBD1
clone size: NA
V gene: TRBV6-4
CDR3 protein: CASSDGTGGNYGYTF
CDR3 DNA: TGTGCCAGCAGTGACGGGACAGGAGGAAACTATGGCTACACCTTC

J gene: TRBJ1-3
D gene: TRBD1
clone size: NA
V gene: TRBV19
CDR3 protein: CASSIGTGGSGNTIYF
CDR3 DNA: TGTGCCAGTAGTATAGGTACAGGGGGCTCTGGAAACACCATATATTTT

J gene: TRBJ1-2
D gene: NA
clone size: few
V gene: TRBV6-6
CDR3 protein: CASTTQGFNYGYTF
CDR3 DNA: TGTGCCAGCACTACACAGGGATTTAACTATGGCTACACCTTC

J gene: TRBJ2-2
D gene: NA
clone size: NA
V gene: TRBV5-4
CDR3 protein: CASIPPGSGELFF
CDR3 DNA: TGTGCCAGCATCCCCCCAGGGTCCGGGGAGCTGTTTTTT

J gene: TRBJ2-5
D gene: NA
clone size: NA
V gene: TRBV15
CDR3 protein: CATSRVSGQETQYF
CDR3 DNA: TGTGCCACCAGCAGAGTTTCCGGGCAAGAGACCCAGTACTTC

J gene: TRBJ1-5
D gene: NA
clone size: NA
V gene: TRBV25-1
CDR3 protein: CASSALREERPQHF
CDR3 DNA: TGTGCCAGCAGTGCCCTCAGGGAGGAGCGGCCCCAGCATTTT

J gene: TRBJ2-5
D gene: TRBD2
clone size: once
V gene: TRBV28
CDR3 protein: CASSSGLAAPETQYF
CDR3 DNA: TGTGCCAGCAGCTCGGGACTAGCGGCGCCGGAGACCCAGTACTTC

J gene: TRBJ1-3
D gene: TRBD1
clone size: NA
V gene: TRBV29-1
CDR3 protein: CSACTGQGTGNTIYF
CDR3 DNA: TGCAGCGCCTGTACGGGACAGGGGACCGGAAACACCATATATTTT

J gene: TRBJ2-5
D gene: TRBD1
clone size: NA
V gene: TRBV7-9
CDR3 protein: CASSEGTGGQETQYF
CDR3 DNA: TGTGCCAGCAGCGAGGGGACAGGGGGCCAAGAGACCCAGTACTTC

J gene: TRBJ2-2
D gene: NA
clone size: once
V gene: TRBV19
CDR3 protein: CASSSRTENTGELFF
CDR3 DNA: TGTGCCAGTAGTTCCAGGACTGAGAACACCGGGGAGCTGTTTTTT

J gene: TRBJ2-3
D gene: TRBD2
clone size: NA
V gene: TRBV5-1
CDR3 protein: CASSQGLAGGGESADTQYF
CDR3 DNA: TGCGCCAGCAGCCAGGGACTAGCGGGAGGAGGGGAGTCGGCAGATACGCAGTATTTT

J gene: TRBJ2-3
D gene: NA
clone size: NA
V gene: TRBV7-2
CDR3 protein: CASSLGGGMVVDTQYF
CDR3 DNA: TGTGCCAGCAGCTTAGGCGGCGGGATGGTTGTAGATACGCAGTATTTT

J gene: TRBJ2-5
D gene: TRBD1
clone size: once
V gene: TRBV15
CDR3 protein: CATSRRDRAAETQYF
CDR3 DNA: TGTGCCACCAGCAGGCGGGACAGGGCGGCGGAGACCCAGTACTTC

J gene: TRBJ2-3
D gene: TRBD2
clone size: NA
V gene: TRBV9
CDR3 protein: CASSAASSGARTDTQYF
CDR3 DNA: TGTGCCAGCAGCGCAGCGTCTAGCGGGGCCCGCACAGATACGCAGTATTTT

J gene: TRBJ1-1
D gene: NA
clone size: NA
V gene: TRBV4-1
CDR3 protein: CASSARQENTEAFF
CDR3 DNA: TGCGCCAGCAGCGCCCGACAAGAGAACACTGAAGCTTTCTTT

J gene: TRBJ2-1
D gene: TRBD1
clone size: NA
V gene: TRBV5-1
CDR3 protein: CASSLGQGRNEQFF
CDR3 DNA: TGCGCCAGCAGCTTGGGACAGGGGCGAAATGAGCAGTTCTTC

J gene: TRBJ1-4
D gene: TRBD1
clone size: NA
V gene: TRBV29-1
CDR3 protein: CSVRKRTGINEKLFF
CDR3 DNA: TGCAGCGTCAGGAAAAGGACAGGGATAAATGAAAAACTGTTTTTT